This T cell receptor (beta chain) is from a study of a mutant IDH1 vaccine in newly diagnosed glioma. Looking at the study overall: Earlier treatment was radiotherapy, temozolomide, or both, with most getting both. It was at week 35 that visit V12 occurred, and at week 47 that visit V13 did. Study-wide results and caveats: Pseudoprogression seemingly bore no relation to changes in top peripheral T cell clonotypes.

In regard to this clone: What it recognizes is unknown.

Time point in this sample: week 35, safety follow-up. Doses comprised 300 ug of mutant IDH1 20-mer peptide each, plus topical imiquimod. The table came from immunoSEQ multiplex PCR; TCRdb's copy has only in-frame clones and leaves some out. Here the sample spans 30,000 to 40,000 clones, roughly 80% being singletons. Trimming cost V 0 bases and J 4 bases, with 1 base left between them. Germline loops: CDR1 SGHTA, CDR2 FQGNSA. This CDR3 has 12 residues. This receptor was taken from a young woman with glioma. Specimen: PBMCs, collected from a glioma patient whose treatment included an IDH1 peptide vaccine. The V and J genes are TRBV7-2 and TRBJ1-3; D gene unclear. The CDR3 DNA reads TGTGCCAGCAGCTTAGCGGGAAACACCATATATTTT. Residues: CASSLAGNTIYF.